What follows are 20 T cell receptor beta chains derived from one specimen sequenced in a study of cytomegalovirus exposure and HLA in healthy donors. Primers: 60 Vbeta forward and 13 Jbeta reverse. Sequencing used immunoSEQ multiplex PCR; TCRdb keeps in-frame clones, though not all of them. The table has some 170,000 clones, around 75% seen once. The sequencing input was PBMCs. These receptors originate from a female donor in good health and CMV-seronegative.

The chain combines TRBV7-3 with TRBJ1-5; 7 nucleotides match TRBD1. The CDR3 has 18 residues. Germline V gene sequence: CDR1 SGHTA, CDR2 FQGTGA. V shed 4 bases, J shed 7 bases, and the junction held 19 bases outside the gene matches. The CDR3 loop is CASSSGRPTGQDLQPQHF. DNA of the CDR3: TGTGCCAGCAGCTCAGGGCGACCCACCGGACAGGACTTACAGCCCCAGCATTTT.

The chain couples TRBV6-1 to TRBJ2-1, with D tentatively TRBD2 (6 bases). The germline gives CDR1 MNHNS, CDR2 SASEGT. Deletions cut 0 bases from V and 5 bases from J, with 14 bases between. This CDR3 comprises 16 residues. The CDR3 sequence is CASSEADRDFNNEQFF. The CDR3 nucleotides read TGTGCCAGCAGTGAAGCAGACCGGGACTTCAACAATGAGCAGTTCTTC.

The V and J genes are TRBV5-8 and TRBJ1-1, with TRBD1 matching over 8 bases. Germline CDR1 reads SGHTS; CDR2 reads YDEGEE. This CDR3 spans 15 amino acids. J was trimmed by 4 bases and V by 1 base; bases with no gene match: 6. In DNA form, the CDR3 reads TGTGCCAGCAGCTTGTACACAGGGGGAGTCACTGAAGCTTTCTTT. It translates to CASSLYTGGVTEAFF. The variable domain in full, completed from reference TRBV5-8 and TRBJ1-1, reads EAGVTQSPTHLIKTRGQQATLRCSPISGHTSVYWYQQALGLGLQFLLWYDEGEERNRGNFPPRFSGRQFPNYSSELNVNALELEDSALYLCASSLYTGGVTEAFFGQGTRLTVV.

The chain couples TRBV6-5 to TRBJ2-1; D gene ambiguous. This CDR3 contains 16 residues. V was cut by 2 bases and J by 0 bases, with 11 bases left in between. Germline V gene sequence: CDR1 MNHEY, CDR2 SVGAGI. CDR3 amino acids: CASSYLQVGSYNEQFF. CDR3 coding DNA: TGTGCCAGCAGTTACCTCCAGGTTGGCTCCTACAATGAGCAGTTCTTC.

The CDR3 region has the DNA TGTGCCAGCAGTGGGGACTGGGACTGGAGTGAGCAGTTCTTC. It encodes CASSGDWDWSEQFF. This sequence joins TRBV28 and TRBJ2-1; possibly TRBD2 for D (6 bases). V dropped 5 bases and J dropped 9 bases, with 17 bases sitting between them. There are 14 residues in the CDR3. Germline-derived CDR1 and CDR2 are MDHEN and SYDVKM.

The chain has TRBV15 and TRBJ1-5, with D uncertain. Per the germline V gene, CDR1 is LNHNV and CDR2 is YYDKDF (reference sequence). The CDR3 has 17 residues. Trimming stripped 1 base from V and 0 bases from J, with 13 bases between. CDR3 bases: TGTGCCACCAGCAGAGCCGAGGTGGGTAATAGCAATCAGCCCCAGCATTTT. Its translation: CATSRAEVGNSNQPQHF.

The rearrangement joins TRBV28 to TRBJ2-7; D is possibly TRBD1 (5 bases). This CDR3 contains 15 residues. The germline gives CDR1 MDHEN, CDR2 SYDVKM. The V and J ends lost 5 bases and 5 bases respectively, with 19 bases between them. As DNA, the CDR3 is TGTGCCAGCAGTCCCCTGGGGCGTCAGGTCCACGAGCAGTACTTC. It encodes CASSPLGRQVHEQYF.

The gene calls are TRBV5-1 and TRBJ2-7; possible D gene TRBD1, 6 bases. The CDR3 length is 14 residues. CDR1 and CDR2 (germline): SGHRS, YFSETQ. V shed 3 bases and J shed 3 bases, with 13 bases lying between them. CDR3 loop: CASSSVRDNYEQYF. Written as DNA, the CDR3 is TGCGCCAGCAGCTCTGTTCGGGACAACTACGAGCAGTACTTC.

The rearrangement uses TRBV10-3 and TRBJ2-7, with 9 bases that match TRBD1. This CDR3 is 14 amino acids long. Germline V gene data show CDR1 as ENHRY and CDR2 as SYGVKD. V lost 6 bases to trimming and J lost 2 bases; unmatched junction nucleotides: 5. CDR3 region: CAIRGQGTTYEQYF. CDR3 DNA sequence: TGTGCCATCAGGGGACAGGGTACGACCTACGAGCAGTACTTC.

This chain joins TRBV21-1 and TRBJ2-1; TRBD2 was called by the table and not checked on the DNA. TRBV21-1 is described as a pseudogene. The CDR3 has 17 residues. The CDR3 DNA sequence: TGTGCCAGCAGCAAAAAGGGACTAGGAAGCTCCTACAATGAGCAGTTCTTC. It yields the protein CASSKKGLGSSYNEQFF.

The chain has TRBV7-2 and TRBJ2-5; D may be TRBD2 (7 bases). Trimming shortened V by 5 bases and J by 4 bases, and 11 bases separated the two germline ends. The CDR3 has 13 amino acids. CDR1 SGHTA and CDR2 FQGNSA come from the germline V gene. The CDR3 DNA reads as TGTGCCAGCAGCCGGGGGGCAGGAGAGACCCAGTACTTC. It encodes CASSRGAGETQYF. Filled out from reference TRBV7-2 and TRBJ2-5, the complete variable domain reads GAGVSQSPSNKVTEKGKDVELRCDPISGHTALYWYRQSLGQGLEFLIYFQGNSAPDKSGLPSDRFSAERTGGSVSTLTIQRTQQEDSAVYLCASSRGAGETQYFGPGTRLLVL.

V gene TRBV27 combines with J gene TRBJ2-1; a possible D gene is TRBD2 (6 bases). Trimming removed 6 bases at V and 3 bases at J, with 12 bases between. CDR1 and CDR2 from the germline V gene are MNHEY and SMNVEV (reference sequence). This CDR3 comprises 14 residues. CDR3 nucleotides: TGTGCCAGCAGCATCGGGAGTAACTACAATGAGCAGTTCTTC. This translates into CASSIGSNYNEQFF.

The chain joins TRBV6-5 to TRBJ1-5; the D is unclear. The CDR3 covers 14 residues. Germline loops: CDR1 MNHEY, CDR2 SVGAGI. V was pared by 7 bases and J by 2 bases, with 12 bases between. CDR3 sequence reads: CASKLQNGNQPQHF. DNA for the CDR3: TGTGCCAGCAAACTCCAAAACGGCAATCAGCCCCAGCATTTT.

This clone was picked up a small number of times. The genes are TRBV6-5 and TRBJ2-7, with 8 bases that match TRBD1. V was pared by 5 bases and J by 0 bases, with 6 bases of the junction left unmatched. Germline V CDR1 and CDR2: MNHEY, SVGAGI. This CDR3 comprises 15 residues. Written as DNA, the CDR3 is TGTGCCAGCAGTGCCCGGGACAGGTCCTCCTACGAGCAGTACTTC. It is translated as CASSARDRSSYEQYF.

As DNA, the CDR3 is TGTGCCAGCAGCTTAAGGAGGGACAGGGTCTACGAGCAGTACTTC. Its translation is CASSLRRDRVYEQYF. The rearrangement joins TRBV7-8 to TRBJ2-7, with TRBD1 identical over 9 bases. The CDR3 contains 15 residues. V gave up 2 bases and J gave up 3 bases; unmatched junction bases: 5. CDR1 SGHVS and CDR2 FQNEAQ come from the germline V gene. Supplemented by reference TRBV7-8 and TRBJ2-7, the full variable domain reads GAGVSQSPRYKVAKRGQDVALRCDPISGHVSLFWYQQALGQGPEFLTYFQNEAQLDKSGLPSDRFFAERPEGSVSTLKIQRTQQEDSAVYLCASSLRRDRVYEQYFGPGTRLTVT.

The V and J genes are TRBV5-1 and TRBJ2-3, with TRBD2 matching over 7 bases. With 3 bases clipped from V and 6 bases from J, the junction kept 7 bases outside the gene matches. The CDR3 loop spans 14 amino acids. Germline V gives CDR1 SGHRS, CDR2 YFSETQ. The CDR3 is CASSYGTTGDTQYF. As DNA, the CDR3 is TGCGCCAGCAGCTACGGGACTACCGGTGATACGCAGTATTTT.

CDR3 sequence: CASSGDRTYSGGQPQHF. The CDR3 DNA reads TGCGCCAGCAGCGGAGATAGGACTTATTCAGGGGGACAGCCCCAGCATTTT. The chain combines TRBV4-1 with TRBJ1-5; 7 bases fit TRBD1. The CDR3 is 17 residues long. Germline loops: CDR1 MGHRA, CDR2 YSYEKL. Losses at the gene ends were 5 bases for V and 7 bases for J; bases not matched to a gene: 17.

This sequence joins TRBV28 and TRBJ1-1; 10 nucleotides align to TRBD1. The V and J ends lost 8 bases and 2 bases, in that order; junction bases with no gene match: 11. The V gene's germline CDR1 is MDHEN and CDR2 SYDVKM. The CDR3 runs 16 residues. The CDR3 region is CASPRDRGSANTEAFF. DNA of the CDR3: TGTGCCAGCCCTCGGGACAGGGGATCGGCTAACACTGAAGCTTTCTTT. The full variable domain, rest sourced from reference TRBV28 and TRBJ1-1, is DVKVTQSSRYLVKRTGEKVFLECVQDMDHENMFWYRQDPGLGLRLIYFSYDVKMKEKGDIPEGYSVSREKKERFSLILESASTNQTSMYLCASPRDRGSANTEAFFGQGTRLTVV.

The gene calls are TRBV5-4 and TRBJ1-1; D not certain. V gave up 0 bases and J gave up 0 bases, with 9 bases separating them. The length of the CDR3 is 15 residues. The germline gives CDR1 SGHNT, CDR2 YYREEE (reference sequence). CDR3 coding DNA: TGTGCCAGCAGCTTGGGCGTGCTGTTGAACACTGAAGCTTTCTTT. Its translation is CASSLGVLLNTEAFF.

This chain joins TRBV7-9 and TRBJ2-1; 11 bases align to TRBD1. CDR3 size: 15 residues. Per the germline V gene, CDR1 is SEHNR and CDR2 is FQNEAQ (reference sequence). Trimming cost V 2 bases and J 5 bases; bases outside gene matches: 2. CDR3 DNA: TGTGCCAGCAGCTTACGGACAGGGGGCCACAATGAGCAGTTCTTC. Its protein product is CASSLRTGGHNEQFF.